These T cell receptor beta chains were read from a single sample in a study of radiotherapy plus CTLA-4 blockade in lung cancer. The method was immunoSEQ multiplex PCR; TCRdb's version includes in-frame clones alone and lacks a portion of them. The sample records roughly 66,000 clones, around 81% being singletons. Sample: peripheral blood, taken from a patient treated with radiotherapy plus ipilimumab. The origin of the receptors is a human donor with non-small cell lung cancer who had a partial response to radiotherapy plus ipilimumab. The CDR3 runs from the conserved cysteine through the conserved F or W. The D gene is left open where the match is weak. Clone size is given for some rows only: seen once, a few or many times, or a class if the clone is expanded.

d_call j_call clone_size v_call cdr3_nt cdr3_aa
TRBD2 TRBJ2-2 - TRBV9 TGTGCCAGCAGCGTAGGATTCCCTAGCGGGAACACCGGGGAGCTGTTTTTT CASSVGFPSGNTGELFF
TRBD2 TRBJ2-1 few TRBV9 TGTGCCAGCAGCGTTACTAGCGGGAGCTACAATGAGCAGTTCTTC CASSVTSGSYNEQFF
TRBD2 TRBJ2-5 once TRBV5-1 TGCGCCAGCAGCGGTACGGGAGGAGGGGAGACCCAGTACTTC CASSGTGGGETQYF
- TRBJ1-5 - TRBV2 TGTGCCAGCATTAACGGGGAGAATAGCAATCAGCCCCAGCATTTT CASINGENSNQPQHF
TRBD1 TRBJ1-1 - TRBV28 TGTGCCAGCAGGAGGGACAGCTTGAACACTGAAGCTTTCTTT CASRRDSLNTEAFF
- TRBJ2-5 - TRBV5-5 TGTGCCAGCAGCTTGGGAGGGTCCCAAGAGACCCAGTACTTC CASSLGGSQETQYF
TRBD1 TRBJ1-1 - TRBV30 TGTGCCTGGACAGGGGGCCCTGAAGCTTTCTTT CAWTGGPEAFF
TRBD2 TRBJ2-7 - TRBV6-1 TGTGCCAGCAGTGAAGGTCCGAGCGGGAGTTACGAGCAGTACTTC CASSEGPSGSYEQYF
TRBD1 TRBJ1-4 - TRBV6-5 TGTGCCAGCAGTACCTCGGGACAGGGGGGCGAAAAACTGTTTTTT CASSTSGQGGEKLFF
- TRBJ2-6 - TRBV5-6 TGTGCCAGCAGCTTGGGCGGGCTGAGCTCTGGGGCCAACGTCCTGACTTTC CASSLGGLSSGANVLTF
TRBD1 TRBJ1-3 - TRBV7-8 TGTGCCAGCAGCACCCACAGGGGGCTGAGGGGAAACACCATATATTTT CASSTHRGLRGNTIYF
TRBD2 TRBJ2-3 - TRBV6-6 TGTGCCAGCAGTTACGGGGGACTAGCGGCAGATACGCAGTATTTT CASSYGGLAADTQYF
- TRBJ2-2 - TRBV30 TGTGCCCCGGTAAAAACCGGGGAGCTGTTTTTT CAPVKTGELFF
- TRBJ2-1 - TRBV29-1 TGCAGCGTTGAGGGCCCTTTACAGGGTTACAATGAGCAGTTCTTC CSVEGPLQGYNEQFF
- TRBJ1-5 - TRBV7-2 TGTGCCAGCAGCTTGTTTCCGTTCAATCAGCCCCAGCATTTT CASSLFPFNQPQHF
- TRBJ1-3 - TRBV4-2 TGTGCCAGCAGTAGGGACTTCTCTGGAAACACCATATATTTT CASSRDFSGNTIYF
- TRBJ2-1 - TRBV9 TGTGCCAGCAGCGCATCCCCCCAAATCTACAATGAGCAGTTCTTC CASSASPQIYNEQFF
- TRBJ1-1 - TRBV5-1 TGCGCCAGCAGCTTTTCCCAGTTGAACACTGAAGCTTTCTTT CASSFSQLNTEAFF
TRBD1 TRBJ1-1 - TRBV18 TGTGCCAGCTCACGACAGGGAATGAACACTGAAGCTTTCTTT CASSRQGMNTEAFF
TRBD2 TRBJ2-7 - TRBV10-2 TGCGCCAGCGGACTAGCGGATTCCCACGAGCAGTACTTC CASGLADSHEQYF
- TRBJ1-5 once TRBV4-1 TGCGCCAGCAGCCAAGATAGCCAGGGGCAACAGCCCCAGCATTTT CASSQDSQGQQPQHF
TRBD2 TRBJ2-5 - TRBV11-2 TGTGCCAGCGGAGCGGGGCAAGAGACCCAGTACTTC CASGAGQETQYF
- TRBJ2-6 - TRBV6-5 TGTGCCAGCTGGTCTAGCCCGGGGGCCAACGTCCTGACTTTC CASWSSPGANVLTF
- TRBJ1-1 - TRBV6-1 TGTGCCAGCAGAGGACAACCCCCAAACACTGAAGCTTTCTTT CASRGQPPNTEAFF
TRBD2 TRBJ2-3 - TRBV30 TGTGCCTGGAGTGGACTAGCATGGGGCACAGATACGCAGTATTTT CAWSGLAWGTDTQYF
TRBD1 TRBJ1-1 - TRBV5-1 TGCGCCAGCAGCGCAGGGACAGGGGCTGAAGCTTTCTTT CASSAGTGAEAFF
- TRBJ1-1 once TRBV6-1 TGTACCAGCAGGACCGAGGGTAGCCGGAACACTGAAGCTTTCTTT CTSRTEGSRNTEAFF
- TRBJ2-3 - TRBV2 TGTGCCAGCAGTGTGCGAGGAGGAGTGGCAGATACGCAGTATTTT CASSVRGGVADTQYF